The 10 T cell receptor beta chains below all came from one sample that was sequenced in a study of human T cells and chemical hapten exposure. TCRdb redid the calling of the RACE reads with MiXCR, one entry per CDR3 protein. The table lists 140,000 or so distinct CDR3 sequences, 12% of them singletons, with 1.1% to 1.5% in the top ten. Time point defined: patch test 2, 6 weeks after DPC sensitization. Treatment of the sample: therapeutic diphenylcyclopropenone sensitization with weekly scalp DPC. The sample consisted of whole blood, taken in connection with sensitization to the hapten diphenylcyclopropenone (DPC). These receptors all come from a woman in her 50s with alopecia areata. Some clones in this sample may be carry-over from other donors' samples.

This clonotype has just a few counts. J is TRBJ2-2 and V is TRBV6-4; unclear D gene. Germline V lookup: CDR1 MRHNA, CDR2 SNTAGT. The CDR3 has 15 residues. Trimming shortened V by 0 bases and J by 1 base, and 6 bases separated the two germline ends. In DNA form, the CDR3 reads TGTGCCAGCAGTGACTCGAGCTGGAACACCGGGGAGCTGTTTTTT. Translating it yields CASSDSSWNTGELFF.

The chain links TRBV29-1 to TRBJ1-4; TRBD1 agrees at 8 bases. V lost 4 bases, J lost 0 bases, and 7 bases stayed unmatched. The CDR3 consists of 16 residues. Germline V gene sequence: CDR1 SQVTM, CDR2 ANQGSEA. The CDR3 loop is CSVVGDRPSTNEKLFF. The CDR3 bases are TGCAGCGTTGTCGGGGACAGGCCGTCAACTAATGAAAAACTGTTTTTT.

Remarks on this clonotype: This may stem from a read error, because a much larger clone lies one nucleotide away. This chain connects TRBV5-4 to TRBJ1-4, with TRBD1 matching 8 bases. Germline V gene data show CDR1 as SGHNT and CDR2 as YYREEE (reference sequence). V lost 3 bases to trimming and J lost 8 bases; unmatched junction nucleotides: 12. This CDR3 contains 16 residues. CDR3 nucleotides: TGTGCCAGCAGCTGGGGCGGAAGGACAGGGAACGAAAAACTGTTTTTT. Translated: CASSWGGRTGNEKLFF.

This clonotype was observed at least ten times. Written as DNA, the CDR3 is TGCAGTGCGTTAGCGGGAGGGGGGGCAAGAGATACGCAGTATTTT. It translates to CSALAGGGARDTQYF. This chain joins TRBV20-1 and TRBJ2-3; 11 positions match TRBD2. J gave up 5 bases and V 6 bases, and 10 bases lay outside the gene matches. Germline CDR1 DFQATT, CDR2 SNEGSKA (reference sequence). CDR3 length: 15 residues.

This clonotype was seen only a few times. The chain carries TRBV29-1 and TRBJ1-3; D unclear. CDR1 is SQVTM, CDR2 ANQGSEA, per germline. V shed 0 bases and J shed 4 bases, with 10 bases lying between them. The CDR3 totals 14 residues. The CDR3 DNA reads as TGCAGCGTTGAAGATCCAGCCAGGGGAAACACCATATATTTT. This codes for CSVEDPARGNTIYF.

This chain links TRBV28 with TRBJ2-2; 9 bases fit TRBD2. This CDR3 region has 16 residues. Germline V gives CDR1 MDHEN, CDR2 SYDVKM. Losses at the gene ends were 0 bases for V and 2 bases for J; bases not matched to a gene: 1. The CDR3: CASSLWTSGNTGELFF. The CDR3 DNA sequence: TGTGCCAGCAGTTTATGGACTAGCGGAAACACCGGGGAGCTGTTTTTT.

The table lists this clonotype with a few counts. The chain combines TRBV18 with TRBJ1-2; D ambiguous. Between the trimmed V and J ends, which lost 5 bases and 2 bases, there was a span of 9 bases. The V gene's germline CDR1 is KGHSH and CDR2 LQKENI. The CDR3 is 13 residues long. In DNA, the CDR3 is TGTGCCAGCTCAGCTGGCCAAAACTATGGCTACACCTTC. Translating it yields CASSAGQNYGYTF. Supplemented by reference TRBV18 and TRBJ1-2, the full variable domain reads NAGVMQNPRHLVRRRGQEARLRCSPMKGHSHVYWYRQLPEEGLKFMVYLQKENIIDESGMPKERFSAEFPKEGPSILRIQQVVRGDSAAYFCASSAGQNYGYTFGSGTRLTVV.

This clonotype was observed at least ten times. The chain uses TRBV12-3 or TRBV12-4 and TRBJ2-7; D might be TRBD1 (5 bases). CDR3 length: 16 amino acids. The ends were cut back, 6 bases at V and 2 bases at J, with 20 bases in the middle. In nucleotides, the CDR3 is TGTGCCAGCAGCGGACAAGGACGGAATTTCCCCTACGAGCAGTACTTC. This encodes CASSGQGRNFPYEQYF.

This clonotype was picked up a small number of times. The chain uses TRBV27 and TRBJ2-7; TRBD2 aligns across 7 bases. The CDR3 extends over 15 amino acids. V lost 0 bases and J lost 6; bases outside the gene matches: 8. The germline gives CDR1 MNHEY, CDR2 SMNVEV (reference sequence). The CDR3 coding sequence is TGTGCCAGCAGTTTATCGGGGAGCGGGAAGGGCGAGCAGTACTTC. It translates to CASSLSGSGKGEQYF.

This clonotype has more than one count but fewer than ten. In DNA form, the CDR3 reads TGTGCCACCAGTGACGGGAGGAGGAACAATGAGCAGTTCTTC. Amino acids: CATSDGRRNNEQFF. The chain carries TRBV24-1 and TRBJ2-1; 7 bases match TRBD2. This CDR3 spans 14 amino acids. The ends lost 4 bases at V and 5 bases at J; junction bases unmatched: 4. Looked up from germline, CDR1 is KGHDR and CDR2 is SFDVKD.